This T cell receptor beta chain was recovered during a study of neurological immune-mediated disorders. TCRdb processed the 5' RACE reads anew with MiXCR; each CDR3 protein has one entry. Here the sample spans approximately 41,000 distinct CDR3 sequences, approximately 15% being singletons. Ten or more counts support this clonotype. Material for sequencing was CD4+ T cells from blood. The sequence came from a woman between 55 and 75 years old with HTLV-1-associated myelopathy (HAM/TSP).

For the CDR3, the DNA is TGCGCCAGCAGCTTTGGGATGAATCAGCCCCAGCATTTT. Its translation is CASSFGMNQPQHF. V usage is TRBV5-1 and J usage is TRBJ1-5; D is uncertain. Trimming removed 2 bases at V and 4 bases at J, with 7 bases between. The CDR3 extends over 13 amino acids. Germline V lookup: CDR1 SGHRS, CDR2 YFSETQ.